These T cell receptor beta chains were read from a single sample in a study of cytomegalovirus exposure and HLA in healthy donors. The protocol was immunoSEQ multiplex PCR, while the TCRdb copy is restricted to in-frame clones and leaves out a portion. The data show roughly 150,000 clones, around nine tenths seen once. The sample taken for sequencing was PBMCs. The receptors here all came from a woman aged 18-35 years in good health and CMV-seronegative. Both conserved end residues are part of each CDR3. Each record gives: V gene, J gene, CDR3 protein.

V: TRBV12-5; J: TRBJ1-3; CDR3: CASGLVVVRAGSGNTIYF
V: TRBV5-1; J: TRBJ2-2; CDR3: CASSSRAEGDTGELFF
V: TRBV5-1; J: TRBJ1-5; CDR3: CASSLGTENQPQHF
V: TRBV19; J: TRBJ2-7; CDR3: CASNSGQGLYEQYF
V: TRBV9; J: TRBJ1-3; CDR3: CASSVVAGSSGNTIYF
V: TRBV29-1; J: TRBJ1-2; CDR3: CSVRQGPNYGYTF
V: TRBV5-1; J: TRBJ2-7; CDR3: CASSLAPDTAYEQYF
V: TRBV6-1; J: TRBJ2-5; CDR3: CASGGTGVRETQYF
V: TRBV7-2; J: TRBJ2-3; CDR3: CASSLGSGSGDTQYF
V: TRBV5-8; J: TRBJ1-2; CDR3: CASSLVSSGYTF
V: TRBV6-5; J: TRBJ2-2; CDR3: CVIRASNTGELFF
V: TRBV5-4; J: TRBJ2-3; CDR3: CASSYISGPDTQYF
V: TRBV10-2; J: TRBJ2-7; CDR3: CASSERTGGYEQYF
V: TRBV18; J: TRBJ1-4; CDR3: CASSPNRHEKLFF
V: TRBV29-1; J: TRBJ2-2; CDR3: CSVEEQSGELFF
V: TRBV11-3; J: TRBJ2-7; CDR3: CASSYSMGSGYEQYF
V: TRBV19; J: TRBJ1-5; CDR3: CASSIRGDQPQHF
V: TRBV19; J: TRBJ2-7; CDR3: CASSISPSNSYEQYF
V: TRBV7-8; J: TRBJ1-2; CDR3: CASSSTGGEYYGYTF
V: TRBV6-5; J: TRBJ2-5; CDR3: CASNSWGGPRETQYF
V: TRBV6-5; J: TRBJ2-2; CDR3: CASSYDRNTGELFF
V: TRBV6-9; J: TRBJ1-1; CDR3: CASSYNPGRDTEAFF
V: TRBV7-3; J: TRBJ1-6; CDR3: CASSLRSGHQNSPLHF
V: TRBV4-3; J: TRBJ2-7; CDR3: CASSQDVAAGAYEQYF
V: TRBV11-2; J: TRBJ1-2; CDR3: CASRQGNYGYTF
V: TRBV18; J: TRBJ2-7; CDR3: CASSPGTGAYEQYF
V: TRBV14; J: TRBJ1-1; CDR3: CASSLLVYTEAFF
V: TRBV11-2; J: TRBJ2-3; CDR3: CASSLAGVTDTQYF
V: TRBV27; J: TRBJ1-5; CDR3: CASSPTGSRPQHF
V: TRBV9; J: TRBJ2-7; CDR3: CASSARQGGLYEQYF
V: TRBV5-1; J: TRBJ2-5; CDR3: CASSSLGLGQETQYF
V: TRBV5-1; J: TRBJ2-1; CDR3: CASSLAAVLPRENEQFF
V: TRBV2; J: TRBJ2-2; CDR3: CASTLQGWLFF
V: TRBV28; J: TRBJ1-2; CDR3: CASSLEQGGTYDYGYTF
V: TRBV27; J: TRBJ2-2; CDR3: CASSRRGRLNTGELFF
V: TRBV4-3; J: TRBJ2-3; CDR3: CASSLGHSLSTDTQYF
V: TRBV6-1; J: TRBJ1-5; CDR3: CASSEPDRGRGLSNQPQHF
V: TRBV10-1; J: TRBJ1-1; CDR3: CASFSRDNEAFF
V: TRBV6-5; J: TRBJ1-1; CDR3: CASRQVRGAEAFF
V: TRBV9; J: TRBJ2-5; CDR3: CASSVGTSGRETQYF
V: TRBV18; J: TRBJ2-7; CDR3: CASSPYSSTSGSYEQYF
V: TRBV9; J: TRBJ2-2; CDR3: CASSPRDRGRGTGELFF
V: TRBV10-3; J: TRBJ2-1; CDR3: CAISESGGTVGFF
V: TRBV19; J: TRBJ2-7; CDR3: CASGQLSEQYF
V: TRBV2; J: TRBJ1-5; CDR3: CASKGFGGPQPQHF
V: TRBV6-1; J: TRBJ2-6; CDR3: CASSEKGAGANVLTF
V: TRBV14; J: TRBJ2-7; CDR3: CASSLDTDYEQYF
V: TRBV7-8; J: TRBJ1-1; CDR3: CASSTGVNTEAFF
V: TRBV6-5; J: TRBJ2-5; CDR3: CASSYSAGGGETQYF
V: TRBV11-2; J: TRBJ1-2; CDR3: CASSLKRPGVDEKSYTF
V: TRBV7-3; J: TRBJ2-5; CDR3: CASSEPGGQETQYF
V: TRBV7-9; J: TRBJ1-1; CDR3: CASSSGLLNTEAFF
V: TRBV5-1; J: TRBJ2-5; CDR3: CASSLSTGGQETQYF
V: TRBV7-3; J: TRBJ2-6; CDR3: CASSFNSGANVLTF
V: TRBV9; J: TRBJ1-1; CDR3: CASSPGGNTEAFF
V: TRBV19; J: TRBJ1-1; CDR3: CASISFTGTTEAFF
V: TRBV19; J: TRBJ2-2; CDR3: CASLQGAGTGELFF
V: TRBV5-1; J: TRBJ1-2; CDR3: CASSFDGGLNYGYTF
V: TRBV7-3; J: TRBJ1-5; CDR3: CASTLLNREQHQPQHF